Listed below are T cell receptor beta chains from one sample, sequenced in a study of blood T cells in healthy people across ages. TCRdb ran MiXCR on the 5' RACE reads and lists one entry per CDR3 protein. The sample lists hundreds of thousands of distinct CDR3 sequences, about 34% occurring once. Input material: blood. The receptors stem from a woman aged 80 or older in good health. The CDR3 runs from the conserved cysteine through the conserved F or W. A D gene is named only where the DNA matches it firmly. Not every row has a clone size; where given, it reads once, few, many or a size class.

d_call,clone_size,j_call,v_call,cdr3_aa,cdr3_nt
TRBD1,NA,TRBJ1-4,TRBV30,CAWSTGVKGEKLFF,TGTGCCTGGAGTACAGGGGTCAAGGGGGAAAAACTGTTTTTT
TRBD1,NA,TRBJ2-7,TRBV28,CASTPTGEGSYEQYF,TGTGCCAGCACCCCGACAGGGGAAGGGTCCTACGAGCAGTACTTC
NA,NA,TRBJ1-1,TRBV6-6,CASSPYENTEAFF,TGTGCCAGCAGTCCGTATGAGAACACTGAAGCTTTCTTT
NA,many,TRBJ1-2,TRBV7-3,CASSSGVGDGYTF,TGTGCCAGCAGTTCGGGGGTCGGCGATGGCTACACCTTC
TRBD1,many,TRBJ1-2,TRBV6-6,CASRETGGARYGYTF,TGTGCCAGCAGAGAAACAGGGGGCGCGCGCTATGGCTACACCTTC
NA,NA,TRBJ1-2,TRBV2,CASSDSDYGYTF,TGTGCCAGCAGTGACTCAGACTATGGCTACACCTTC
TRBD1,NA,TRBJ2-5,TRBV4-1,CASSPRDSQQETQYF,TGCGCCAGCAGCCCACGGGACAGCCAACAAGAGACCCAGTACTTC
TRBD1,NA,TRBJ1-4,TRBV12-3/TRBV12-4,CASTYRDREKLFF,TGTGCCAGCACCTACCGGGACAGGGAAAAACTGTTTTTT
NA,NA,TRBJ1-2,TRBV7-2,CASSPTGLANYGYTF,TGTGCCAGCAGCCCCACAGGCCTTGCTAACTATGGCTACACCTTC
NA,many,TRBJ1-2,TRBV6-6,CASSPPGPNYGYTF,TGTGCCAGCAGTCCCCCAGGGCCTAACTATGGCTACACCTTC
NA,many,TRBJ2-5,TRBV20-1,CSANKDSQETQYF,TGCAGTGCAAACAAGGACAGTCAAGAGACCCAGTACTTC
TRBD1,few,TRBJ2-5,TRBV12-5,CASGSNRGRGETQYF,TGTGCTAGTGGATCGAACAGGGGGCGCGGCGAGACCCAGTACTTC
NA,many,TRBJ2-7,TRBV28,CASSLGGSVGEQYF,TGTGCCAGCAGTTTGGGGGGATCCGTAGGCGAGCAGTACTTC
NA,NA,TRBJ1-1,TRBV7-2,CASRRGGRVNTEAFF,TGTGCCAGCCGTAGGGGGGGGAGAGTGAACACTGAAGCTTTCTTT
NA,many,TRBJ2-7,TRBV7-2,CASSQRGVPHEQYF,TGTGCCAGCAGCCAGAGAGGGGTTCCCCACGAGCAGTACTTC